This T cell receptor beta chain appears in the sequencing data of a study of CD8 T cells in Susac syndrome. Study-level results: Susac-specific public clones in total CD8+ repertoires numbered some 16; in CD8+ TEMRA repertoires, they numbered 5 or 6.

The RNA input was roughly 0.45 to 1 ug, and it was reverse transcribed with random hexamers. The immunoSEQ assay covered 54 Vbeta and 13 Jbeta segments for CDR3. TCRdb reanalysed the immunoSEQ multiplex PCR reads using MiXCR and keeps one entry per CDR3 protein. The sample shows tens of thousands of distinct CDR3 sequences, 85% to 95% of them seen only once. V gave up 2 bases and J gave up 5 bases, with 7 bases separating them. Germline CDR1 MNHEY, CDR2 SVGAGI. This CDR3 contains 12 residues. CD8+ and CD4+ T cells from blood underwent TCR beta sequencing. On this clonotype: The antigen is not known.

The sample consisted of CD8+ T cells from PBMCs. This clonotype was sampled from a human donor with Susac syndrome. The chain employs TRBV6-5 and TRBJ2-7; the D call may be TRBD1 or TRBD2 (5 bases each). CDR3 sequence reads: CASSYGTNEQYF. In DNA, the CDR3 is TGTGCCAGCAGTTACGGGACCAACGAGCAGTACTTC.